The 10 T cell receptor beta chains given below trace back to one sample, sequenced in a study of blood T cell repertoires in COVID-19. Here immunoSEQ multiplex PCR was the method, and the copy in TCRdb shows in-frame clones only, minus some. The repertoire holds 40,000 to 55,000 clones, approximately 82% seen once, with 4.2% in the top ten. Input material: peripheral blood. These receptors all come from a woman aged 70-85 years with acute or convalescent COVID-19.

The chain links TRBV9 to TRBJ1-6, with 7 nucleotides matching TRBD1. The CDR3 is made up of 12 amino acids. The ends lost 3 bases at V and 11 bases at J; junction bases unmatched: 2. Germline V gene sequence: CDR1 SGDLS, CDR2 YYNGEE. The CDR3 is CASSAGQAPLHF. CDR3 coding DNA: TGTGCCAGCAGCGCCGGACAGGCACCCCTCCACTTT. The entire variable domain, with the rest obtained from reference TRBV9 and TRBJ1-6, is as follows: DSGVTQTPKHLITATGQRVTLRCSPRSGDLSVYWYQQSLDQGLQFLIQYYNGEERAKGNILERFSAQQFPDLHSELNLSSLELGDSALYFCASSAGQAPLHFGNGTRLTVT.

V and J are TRBV12-3 or TRBV12-4 and TRBJ2-1; D uncertain. The CDR3 has 13 amino acids. V was pared by 5 bases and J by 5 bases, with 10 bases between. The CDR3 DNA reads TGTGCCAGCAGTACCGTAGAGAACAATGAGCAGTTCTTC. Amino acid sequence: CASSTVENNEQFF.

This chain links TRBV29-1 with TRBJ2-1; 10 bases are a match to TRBD2. The trim removed 4 bases at V and 7 bases at J, leaving 4 bases unmatched. This CDR3 spans 13 amino acids. The germline V gene has CDR1 SQVTM and CDR2 ANQGSEA. The CDR3 sequence is CSVGTSGANEQFF. The CDR3 DNA reads TGCAGCGTTGGGACTAGCGGTGCGAATGAGCAGTTCTTC.

The CDR3 is CASRGQGAGNYGYTF. The DNA for the CDR3 is TGTGCCAGCAGAGGACAGGGGGCTGGTAACTATGGCTACACCTTC. This chain uses TRBV6-5 with TRBJ1-2; 11 positions agree with TRBD1. The germline V gene encodes CDR1 MNHEY and CDR2 SVGAGI. V shed 6 bases, J shed 1 base, and the junction held 4 bases outside the gene matches. The CDR3 covers 15 residues.

This chain links TRBV28 with TRBJ1-2; 7 bases line up with TRBD1. This CDR3 comprises 13 residues. V shed 4 bases and J 8 bases; nucleotides not matched to a gene: 7. Per germline, CDR1 MDHEN and CDR2 SYDVKM. CDR3 in amino acids: CASSSSGGLGYTF. CDR3 coding DNA: TGTGCCAGCAGTTCTTCAGGGGGATTGGGCTACACCTTC.

This chain connects TRBV7-9 to TRBJ2-7; D is ambiguous. This CDR3 comprises 15 residues. The germline gives CDR1 SEHNR, CDR2 FQNEAQ (reference sequence). V lost 1 base and J 3 bases, leaving 13 bases between the germline ends. The CDR3: CASSLVTGFHYEQYF. In nucleotides, the CDR3 is TGTGCCAGCAGCTTAGTGACTGGCTTCCACTACGAGCAGTACTTC. Full variable domain (remainder filled in from reference TRBV7-9 and TRBJ2-7): DTGVSQNPRHKITKRGQNVTFRCDPISEHNRLYWYRQTLGQGPEFLTYFQNEAQLEKSRLLSDRFSAERPKGSFSTLEIQRTEQGDSAMYLCASSLVTGFHYEQYFGPGTRLTVT.

This clone was recorded a few times. The chain recombines TRBV25-1 with TRBJ1-4, with D uncertain. The CDR3 is 16 amino acids. Trimming stripped 1 base from V and 7 bases from J, with 16 bases between. Germline V gives CDR1 MGHDK, CDR2 SYGVNS. The CDR3 nucleotides are TGTGCCAGCAGTGAATTGCCCTCCGCGGGGTCTGAAAAACTGTTTTTT. Its protein product is CASSELPSAGSEKLFF.

This chain joins TRBV29-1 and TRBJ2-7; D possibly corresponds to TRBD2 (7 bases). The germline gives CDR1 SQVTM, CDR2 ANQGSEA. The length of the CDR3 is 13 residues. V gave up 7 bases and J gave up 4 bases, with 17 bases separating them. The CDR3 protein is CSAGERGGYEQYF. The CDR3 DNA follows: TGCAGCGCCGGGGAGAGGGGGGGATACGAGCAGTACTTC.

This rearrangement joins TRBV21-1 to TRBJ1-3; no check of the table's D call, TRBD1, against the DNA was made. TRBV21-1 is a pseudogene locus. The CDR3 has 17 amino acids. CDR3 sequence: CASSKKNRALSGNTIYF. The DNA for the CDR3 is TGTGCCAGCAGCAAAAAAAACAGAGCTCTCTCTGGAAACACCATATATTTT.

The table lists this clone with a few counts. CDR3 DNA sequence: TGTGCCAGCAGTCTTAATCAGAAATCGAACACCGGGGAGCTGTTTTTT. This translates into CASSLNQKSNTGELFF. The chain combines TRBV6-2 or TRBV6-3 with TRBJ2-2; no clear D. V was clipped by 5 bases and J by 0 bases, with 13 bases between them. Germline values: CDR1 MNHEY, CDR2 SVGEGT. This CDR3 has 16 amino acids.